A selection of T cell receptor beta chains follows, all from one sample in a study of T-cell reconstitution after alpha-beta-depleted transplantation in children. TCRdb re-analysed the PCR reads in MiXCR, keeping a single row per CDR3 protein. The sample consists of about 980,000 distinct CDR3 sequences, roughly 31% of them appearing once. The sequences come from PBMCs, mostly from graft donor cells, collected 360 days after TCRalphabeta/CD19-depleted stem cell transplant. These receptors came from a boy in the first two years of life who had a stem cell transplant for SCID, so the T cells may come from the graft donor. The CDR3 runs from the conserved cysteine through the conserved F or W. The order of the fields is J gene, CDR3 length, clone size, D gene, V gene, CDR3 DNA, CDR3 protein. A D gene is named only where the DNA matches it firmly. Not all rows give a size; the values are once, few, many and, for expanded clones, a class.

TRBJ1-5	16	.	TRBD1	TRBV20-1	TGCAGTGCCGGGACAGGGGGCCGTTATAGCAATCAGCCCCAGCATTTT	CSAGTGGRYSNQPQHF
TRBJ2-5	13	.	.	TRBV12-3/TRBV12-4	TGTGCCAGCAGTCCCCCGGGGCAGGGGACCCAGTACTTC	CASSPPGQGTQYF
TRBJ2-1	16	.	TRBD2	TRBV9	TGTGCCAGCAGCCCCAGGACTAGCGGGGGGGCCGTCCGGCAGTTCTTC	CASSPRTSGGAVRQFF
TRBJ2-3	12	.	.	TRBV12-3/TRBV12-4	TGTGCCAAGCGACAGGCCACAGATACGCAGTATTTT	CAKRQATDTQYF
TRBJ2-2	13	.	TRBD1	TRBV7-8	TGTGCCAGCAGCACAGGGGTAACCGGGGAGCTGTTTTTT	CASSTGVTGELFF
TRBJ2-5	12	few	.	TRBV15	TGTGCCACCAGCACGGTAGGGGAGACCCAGTACTTC	CATSTVGETQYF
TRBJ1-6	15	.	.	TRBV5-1	TGCGCCAGCAGCTTGGGTCCAGGGGTGACTTCACCCCTCCACTTT	CASSLGPGVTSPLHF
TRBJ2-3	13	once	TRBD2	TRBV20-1	TGCAGTGCTAGCGGGCGGGGGATAGATACGCAGTATTTT	CSASGRGIDTQYF
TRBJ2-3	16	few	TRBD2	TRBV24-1	TGTGCCACCAGTGATCCATCTAGCGGGGGCACAGATACGCAGTATTTT	CATSDPSSGGTDTQYF
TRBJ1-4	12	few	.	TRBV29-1	TGCAGCGTTAGACAGGCAGACGAAAAACTGTTTTTT	CSVRQADEKLFF
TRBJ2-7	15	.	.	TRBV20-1	TGCAGTGCTATGGCCCCACAGTCGAATTATTACGAGCAGTACTTC	CSAMAPQSNYYEQYF
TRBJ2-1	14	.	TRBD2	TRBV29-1	TGCAGCGTTGAAGAATGGACTAGCGAGGATGAGCAGTTCTTC	CSVEEWTSEDEQFF
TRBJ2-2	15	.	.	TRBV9	TGTGCCAGCAGCGTAGCAGGACCGAACACCGGGGAGCTGTTTTTT	CASSVAGPNTGELFF
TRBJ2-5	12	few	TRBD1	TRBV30	TGTGCCTGGAGTGCAAAAACAGGGGTCCAGTACTTC	CAWSAKTGVQYF
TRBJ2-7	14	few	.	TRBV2	TGTGCCAGCAGTGTGGGGCCGGGGAACTACGAGCAGTACTTC	CASSVGPGNYEQYF